Sequencing of this T cell receptor beta chain was carried out in a study of blood T cell repertoires in COVID-19. Authors' analysis steps: Counts of nucleated cells, estimated from reference gene primer amplification, were obtained. Produced via immunoSEQ multiplex PCR; TCRdb's table is partial and in-frame only. The DNA gave D and trimming, while V, J and clone size come from that table. Seen here are some 320,000 clones, roughly 86% observed once, and the top ten hold around 8%. From germline, CDR1 is SGHTA and CDR2 FQGNSA. The CDR3 extends over 14 amino acids. V was shortened by 1 base and J by 4 bases, with 5 bases between the two germline ends.

The origin of this receptor is a woman aged 45-60 years who had recovered from COVID-19. Sample: peripheral blood. The rearrangement uses TRBV7-2 and TRBJ1-6, with unresolved D. The CDR3 loop reads CASSLDGYNSPLHF. CDR3 DNA sequence: TGTGCCAGCAGCTTAGACGGTTATAATTCACCCCTCCACTTT.